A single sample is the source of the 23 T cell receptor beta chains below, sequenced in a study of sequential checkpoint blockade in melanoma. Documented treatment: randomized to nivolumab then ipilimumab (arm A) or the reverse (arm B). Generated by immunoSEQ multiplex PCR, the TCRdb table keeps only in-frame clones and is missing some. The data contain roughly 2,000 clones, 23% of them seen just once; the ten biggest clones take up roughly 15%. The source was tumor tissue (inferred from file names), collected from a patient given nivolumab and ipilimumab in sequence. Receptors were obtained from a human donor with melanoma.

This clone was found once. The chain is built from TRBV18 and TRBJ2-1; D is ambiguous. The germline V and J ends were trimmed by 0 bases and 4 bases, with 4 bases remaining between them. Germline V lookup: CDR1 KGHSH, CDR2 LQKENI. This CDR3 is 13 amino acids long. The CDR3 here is CASSPPGYNEQFF. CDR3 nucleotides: TGTGCCAGCTCACCACCCGGTTACAATGAGCAGTTCTTC.

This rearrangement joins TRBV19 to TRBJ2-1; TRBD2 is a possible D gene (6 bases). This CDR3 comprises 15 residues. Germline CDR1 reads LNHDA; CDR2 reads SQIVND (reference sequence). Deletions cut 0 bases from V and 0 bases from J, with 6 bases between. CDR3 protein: CASSIDGSSYNEQFF. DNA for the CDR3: TGTGCCAGTAGTATAGACGGGAGCTCCTACAATGAGCAGTTCTTC.

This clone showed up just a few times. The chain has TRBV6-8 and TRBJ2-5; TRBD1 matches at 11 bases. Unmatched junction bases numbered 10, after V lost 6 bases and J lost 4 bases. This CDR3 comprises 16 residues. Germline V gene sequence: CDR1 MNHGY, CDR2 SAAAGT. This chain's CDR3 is CASSRGQGAGGETQYF. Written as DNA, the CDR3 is TGTGCCAGCAGCCGTGGACAGGGGGCGGGAGGAGAGACCCAGTACTTC.

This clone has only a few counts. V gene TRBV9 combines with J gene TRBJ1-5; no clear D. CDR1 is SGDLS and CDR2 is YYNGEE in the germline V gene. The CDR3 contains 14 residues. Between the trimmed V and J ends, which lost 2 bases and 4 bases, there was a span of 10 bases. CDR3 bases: TGTGCCAGCAGCGTGGACGTATTAAATCAGCCCCAGCATTTT. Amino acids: CASSVDVLNQPQHF.

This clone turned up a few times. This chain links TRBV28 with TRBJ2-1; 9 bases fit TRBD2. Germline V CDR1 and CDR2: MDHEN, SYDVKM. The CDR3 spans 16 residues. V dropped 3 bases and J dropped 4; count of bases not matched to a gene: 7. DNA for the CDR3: TGTGCCAGCAGTTTGGAAGAGACTAGCGGTTACAATGAGCAGTTCTTC. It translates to CASSLEETSGYNEQFF.

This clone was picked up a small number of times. CDR3 in DNA: TGTGCCAGCAGTTACGAGGGACACTATGGGGAGACCCAGTACTTC. This translates into CASSYEGHYGETQYF. The J gene is TRBJ2-5, the V gene TRBV6-8; a weak D match, TRBD1 (6 bases). The V gene lost 2 bases and the J gene lost 5 bases, with 15 bases spanning the gap. This CDR3 has 15 amino acids. CDR1 is MNHGY and CDR2 is SAAAGT in the germline V gene.

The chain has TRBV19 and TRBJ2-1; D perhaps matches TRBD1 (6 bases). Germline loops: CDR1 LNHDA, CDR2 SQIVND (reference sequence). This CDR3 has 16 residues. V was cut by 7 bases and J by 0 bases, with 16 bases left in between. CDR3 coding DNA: TGTGCCAGTATGCGACAGCTAGGGGGCTCCTACAATGAGCAGTTCTTC. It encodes CASMRQLGGSYNEQFF.

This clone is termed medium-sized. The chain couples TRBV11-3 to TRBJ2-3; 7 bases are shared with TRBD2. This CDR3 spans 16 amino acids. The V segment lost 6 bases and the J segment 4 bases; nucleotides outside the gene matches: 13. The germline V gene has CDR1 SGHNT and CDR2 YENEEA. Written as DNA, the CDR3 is TGTGCCAGCAGGGAGGGACCTGCGGGGGTTGCAGATACGCAGTATTTT. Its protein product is CASREGPAGVADTQYF. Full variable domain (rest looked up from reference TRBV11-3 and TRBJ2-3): EAGVVQSPRYKIIEKKQPVAFWCNPISGHNTLYWYLQNLGQGPELLIRYENEEAVDDSQLPKDRFSAERLKGVDSTLKIQPAELGDSAVYLCASREGPAGVADTQYFGPGTRLTVL.

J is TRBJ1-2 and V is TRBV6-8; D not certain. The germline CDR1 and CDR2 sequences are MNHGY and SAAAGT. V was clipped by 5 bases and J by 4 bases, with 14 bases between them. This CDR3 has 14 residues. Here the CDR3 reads CASSGMRKTYGYTF. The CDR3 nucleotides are TGTGCCAGCAGTGGCATGCGAAAGACCTATGGCTACACCTTC.

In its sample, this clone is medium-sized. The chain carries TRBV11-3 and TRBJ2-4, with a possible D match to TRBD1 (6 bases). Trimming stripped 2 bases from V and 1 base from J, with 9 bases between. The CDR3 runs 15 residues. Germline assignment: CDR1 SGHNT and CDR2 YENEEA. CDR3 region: CASSLPGAAKNIQYF. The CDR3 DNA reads TGTGCCAGCAGCTTACCAGGGGCGGCCAAAAACATTCAGTACTTC. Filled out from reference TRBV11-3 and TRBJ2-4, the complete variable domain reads EAGVVQSPRYKIIEKKQPVAFWCNPISGHNTLYWYLQNLGQGPELLIRYENEEAVDDSQLPKDRFSAERLKGVDSTLKIQPAELGDSAVYLCASSLPGAAKNIQYFGAGTRLSVL.

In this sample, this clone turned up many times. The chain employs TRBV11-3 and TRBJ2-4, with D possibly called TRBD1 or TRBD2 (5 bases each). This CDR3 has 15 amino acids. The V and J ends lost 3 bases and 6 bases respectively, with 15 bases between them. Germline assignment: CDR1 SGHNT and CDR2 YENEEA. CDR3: CASSLDIGAGNIQYF. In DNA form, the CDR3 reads TGTGCCAGCAGCTTGGATATTGGGGCGGGAAACATTCAGTACTTC.

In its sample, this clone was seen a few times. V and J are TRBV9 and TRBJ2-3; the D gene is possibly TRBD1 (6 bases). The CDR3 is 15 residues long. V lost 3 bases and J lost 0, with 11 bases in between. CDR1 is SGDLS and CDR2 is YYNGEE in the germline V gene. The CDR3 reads CASSGGQFSTDTQYF. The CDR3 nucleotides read TGTGCCAGCAGCGGCGGACAGTTTAGCACAGATACGCAGTATTTT.

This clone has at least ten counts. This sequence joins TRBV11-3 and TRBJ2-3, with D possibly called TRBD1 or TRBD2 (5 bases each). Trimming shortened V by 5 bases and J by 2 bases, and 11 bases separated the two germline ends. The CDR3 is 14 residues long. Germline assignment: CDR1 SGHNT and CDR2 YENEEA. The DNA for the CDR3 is TGTGCCAGCAGCCTCCGGGACGCCACAGATACGCAGTATTTT. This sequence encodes CASSLRDATDTQYF.

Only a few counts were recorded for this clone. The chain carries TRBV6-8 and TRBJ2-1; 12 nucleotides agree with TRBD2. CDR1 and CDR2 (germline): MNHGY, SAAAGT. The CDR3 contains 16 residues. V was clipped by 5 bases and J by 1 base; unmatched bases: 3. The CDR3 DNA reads TGTGCCAGCAGTACCGGGACTAGCGGGTCCTACAATGAGCAGTTCTTC. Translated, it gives CASSTGTSGSYNEQFF.

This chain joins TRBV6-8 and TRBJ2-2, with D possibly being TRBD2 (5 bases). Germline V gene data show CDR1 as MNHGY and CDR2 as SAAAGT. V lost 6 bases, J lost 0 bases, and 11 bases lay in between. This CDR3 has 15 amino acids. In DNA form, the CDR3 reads TGTGCCAGCAGACGGGGAAATACGAACACCGGGGAGCTGTTTTTT. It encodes CASRRGNTNTGELFF.

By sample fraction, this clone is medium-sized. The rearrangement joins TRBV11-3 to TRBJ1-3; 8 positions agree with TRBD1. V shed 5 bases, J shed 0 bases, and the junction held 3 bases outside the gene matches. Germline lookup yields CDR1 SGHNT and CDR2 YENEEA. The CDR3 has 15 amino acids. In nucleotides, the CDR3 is TGTGCCAGCAGCGACAGGGGCTACTCTGGAAACACCATATATTTT. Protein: CASSDRGYSGNTIYF.

CDR3 sequence (DNA): TGTGCCAGCAGTGTGGGACAGGGAATTATCAACTATGGCTACACCTTC. Protein sequence: CASSVGQGIINYGYTF. The chain uses TRBV25-1 and TRBJ1-2, with 9 bases identical to TRBD1. Germline-derived CDR1 and CDR2 are MGHDK and SYGVNS. The CDR3 totals 16 residues. With 4 bases clipped from V and 2 bases from J, the junction kept 8 bases outside the gene matches.

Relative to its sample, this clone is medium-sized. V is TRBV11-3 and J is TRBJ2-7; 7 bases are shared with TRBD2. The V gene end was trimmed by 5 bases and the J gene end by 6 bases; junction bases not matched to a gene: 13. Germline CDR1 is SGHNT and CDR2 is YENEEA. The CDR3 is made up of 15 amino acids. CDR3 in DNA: TGTGCCAGCAGCCATCGAAGGGCGGGAGCGGGCGAGCAGTACTTC. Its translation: CASSHRRAGAGEQYF.

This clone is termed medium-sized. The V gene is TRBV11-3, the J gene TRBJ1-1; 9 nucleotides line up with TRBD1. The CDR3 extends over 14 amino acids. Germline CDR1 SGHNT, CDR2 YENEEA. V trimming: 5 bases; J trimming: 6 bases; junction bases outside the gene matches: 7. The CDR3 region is CASSPGTGRAEAFF. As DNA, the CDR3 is TGTGCCAGCAGCCCCGGGACAGGGCGCGCTGAAGCTTTCTTT.

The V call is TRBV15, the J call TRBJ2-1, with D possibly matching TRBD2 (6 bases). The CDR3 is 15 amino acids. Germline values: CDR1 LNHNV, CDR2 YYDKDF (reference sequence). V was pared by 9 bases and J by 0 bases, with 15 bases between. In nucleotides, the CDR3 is TGTGCCACTTCCGGGAGCCTTAGCTCCTACAATGAGCAGTTCTTC. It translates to CATSGSLSSYNEQFF.

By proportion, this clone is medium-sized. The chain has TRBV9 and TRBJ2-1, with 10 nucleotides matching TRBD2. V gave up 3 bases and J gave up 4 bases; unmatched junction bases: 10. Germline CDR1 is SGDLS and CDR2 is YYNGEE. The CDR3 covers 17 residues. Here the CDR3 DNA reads TGTGCCAGCAGCGCCGGGCCTAGCGGGAGTGGATACAATGAGCAGTTCTTC. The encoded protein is CASSAGPSGSGYNEQFF.

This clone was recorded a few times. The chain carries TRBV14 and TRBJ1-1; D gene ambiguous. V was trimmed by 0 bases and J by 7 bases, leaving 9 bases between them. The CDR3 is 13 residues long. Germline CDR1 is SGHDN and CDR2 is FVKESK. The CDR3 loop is CASSQELRSEAFF. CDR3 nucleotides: TGTGCCAGCAGCCAAGAACTGCGTAGTGAAGCTTTCTTT.

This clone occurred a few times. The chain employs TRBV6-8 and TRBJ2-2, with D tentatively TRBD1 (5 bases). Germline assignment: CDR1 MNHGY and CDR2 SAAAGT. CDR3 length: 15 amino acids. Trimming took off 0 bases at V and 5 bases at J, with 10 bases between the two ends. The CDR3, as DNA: TGTGCCAGCAGTTACTCGGTGCAGGGAACCGGGGAGCTGTTTTTT. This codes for CASSYSVQGTGELFF.